This T cell receptor beta chain was obtained from a study of shared clonotypes between healthy human individuals. Study-level results: What naive subsets generally showed was a larger estimated richness than memory subsets showed. Sampling included only blood; tissue repertoires likely differ.

A note on this clone: Its antigen is still unknown.

Replicate PCRs from sorted subsets contained approximately 220 ng DNA, which is tens of thousands of T cell genomes. Method: immunoSEQ multiplex PCR; TCRdb's copy keeps in-frame clones and lacks some. Among about 820,000 clones listed, 90% to 95% were seen once. The CDR3 sequence is 14 residues long. Trimming removed 7 bases from V and 2 bases from J; junction bases left unmatched: 5. Germline assignment: CDR1 MDHEN and CDR2 SYDVKM. Selected positively for CCR7 and CD45RO-negative, naive CD8 cells excluded terminally differentiated effector memory CD45RA+ cells. Sample: naive CD8+ T cells sorted from blood. The chain couples TRBV28 to TRBJ2-7, with 10 bases that match TRBD1. This receptor was taken from a man aged 25-45 years in good health. The CDR3 DNA reads as TGTGCCAGCACCGGGACAGGGGCCCCCTACGAGCAGTACTTC. This gives the protein CASTGTGAPYEQYF.